This TCR beta chain was sequenced for a study of blood T cell repertoires in COVID-19 (dated by TCRdb to 2020 to 2021). General notes on the study: Samples from collaborators originated in the United States, Italy and Spain and spanned both the acute and convalescent phases of COVID-19. The repertoires were released in a freely available public database meant as a resource for research on the immune response to SARS-CoV-2. Where available, HLA class I and class II types were obtained from metadata supplied by the sample provider rather than from assay-based typing. The prospective study material was composed of cDNA or gDNA derived from T cells, B-cell-depleted T cells, or PBMCs. Subjects who had been exposed to COVID-19, were actively infected with it, or had recovered from it provided the deeply sampled blood TCRbeta repertoires that made up the dataset. Samples came from the ongoing ImmuneRACE study (first 160 participants) plus 1,254 subjects from 6 global collaborators. Sample metadata almost always included a de-identified subject ID, COVID-19 status, age in years and sex.

The full study reports these points: The amount of clinical and demographic metadata varied by source and participant and was provided uncurated.

A word on this clone: Its binding antigen is unknown. Base qualities are not at hand, and no much larger clone is one base apart.

The collaborating institutions used their own protocols to collect whole blood in K2EDTA tubes. Collaborator samples were shipped for TCRbeta analysis as frozen whole blood, isolated PBMCs, or DNA extracted from either sample type. The immunoSEQ Assay, a bias-controlled multiplex PCR, was used to amplify TCRbeta CDR3 regions from genomic DNA. From the authors' description of their analysis: The number of nucleated cells in each sample was estimated by amplification of reference gene primers within the assay. To quantify the absolute abundance of each unique TCRbeta CDR3 rearrangement, sequence reads were collapsed and filtered. For each sample, productive Simpson clonality was calculated by taking the square root of Simpson's diversity index across productive rearrangements. Entries here come from immuneACCESS through TCRdb and include only in-frame sequences with V and J called. Some clones fail to appear in such tables; in the studies checked, an unresolved V gene covers under half of the shortfall, and the cause of the remainder is unknown. The V and J calls and the clone size are those of that table, but D and trimming were determined from the DNA. Present in this sample are about 150,000 clones, around three quarters of which were seen just once. The top ten clonotypes cover under 2% of the sample.

The sequenced sample consisted of peripheral blood. This sequence was found in an elderly man with acute or convalescent COVID-19.

The CDR3 corresponds to CASGSGGPLDTQYF. The DNA is TGTGCCAGCGGTAGCGGGGGCCCCCTGGATACGCAGTATTTT. The chain employs TRBV7-3 and TRBJ2-3, and TRBD2 matches 9 of the central bases. Via the germline V gene, CDR1 is SGHTA and CDR2 FQGTGA. Here V drops 8 bases and J drops 6 bases, and the junction holds 9 bases not matched to any gene. Spanning cysteine to phenylalanine, the CDR3 consists of 14 amino acids. Only the CDR3 region is kept as DNA, spanning 42 bases read in frame from base 1.